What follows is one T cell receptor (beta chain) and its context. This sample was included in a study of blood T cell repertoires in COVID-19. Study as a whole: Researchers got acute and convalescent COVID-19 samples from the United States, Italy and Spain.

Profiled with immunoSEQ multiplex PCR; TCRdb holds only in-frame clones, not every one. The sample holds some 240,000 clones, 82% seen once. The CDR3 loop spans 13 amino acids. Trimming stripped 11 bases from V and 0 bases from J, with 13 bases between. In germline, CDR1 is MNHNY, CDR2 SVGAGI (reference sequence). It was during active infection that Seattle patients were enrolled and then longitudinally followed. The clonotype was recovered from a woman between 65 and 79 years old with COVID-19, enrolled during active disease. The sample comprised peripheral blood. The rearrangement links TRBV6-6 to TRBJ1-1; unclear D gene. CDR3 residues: CAGHLKMNTEAFF. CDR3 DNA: TGTGCCGGCCATTTAAAGATGAACACTGAAGCTTTCTTT.